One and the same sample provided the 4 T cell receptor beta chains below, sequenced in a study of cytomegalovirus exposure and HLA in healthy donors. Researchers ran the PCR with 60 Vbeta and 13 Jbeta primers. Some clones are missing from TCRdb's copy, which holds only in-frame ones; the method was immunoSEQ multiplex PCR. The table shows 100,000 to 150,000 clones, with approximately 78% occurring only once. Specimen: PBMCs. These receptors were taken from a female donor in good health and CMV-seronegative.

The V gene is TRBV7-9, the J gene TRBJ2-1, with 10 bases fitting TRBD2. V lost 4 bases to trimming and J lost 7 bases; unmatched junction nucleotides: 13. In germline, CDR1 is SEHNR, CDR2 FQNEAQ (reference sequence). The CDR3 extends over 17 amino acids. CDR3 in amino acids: CASSSFASSGSRNEQFF. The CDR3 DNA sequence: TGTGCCAGCAGCTCATTTGCGTCTAGCGGGAGTCGAAATGAGCAGTTCTTC. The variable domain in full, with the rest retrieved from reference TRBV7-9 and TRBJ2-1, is DTGVSQNPRHKITKRGQNVTFRCDPISEHNRLYWYRQTLGQGPEFLTYFQNEAQLEKSRLLSDRFSAERPKGSFSTLEIQRTEQGDSAMYLCASSSFASSGSRNEQFFGPGTRLTVL.

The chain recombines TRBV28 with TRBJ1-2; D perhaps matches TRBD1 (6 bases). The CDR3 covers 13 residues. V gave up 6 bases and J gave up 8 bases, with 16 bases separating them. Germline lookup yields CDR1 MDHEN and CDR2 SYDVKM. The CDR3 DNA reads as TGTGCCAGCAGCTTGGGGCAGGGGAAGGGCTACACCTTC. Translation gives CASSLGQGKGYTF.

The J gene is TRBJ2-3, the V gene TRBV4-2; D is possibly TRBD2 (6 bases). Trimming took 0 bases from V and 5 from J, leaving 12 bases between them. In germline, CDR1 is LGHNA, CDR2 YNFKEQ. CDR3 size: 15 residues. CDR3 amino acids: CASSQEDGGRDTQYF. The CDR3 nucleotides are TGTGCCAGCAGCCAAGAGGATGGAGGGCGAGATACGCAGTATTTT.

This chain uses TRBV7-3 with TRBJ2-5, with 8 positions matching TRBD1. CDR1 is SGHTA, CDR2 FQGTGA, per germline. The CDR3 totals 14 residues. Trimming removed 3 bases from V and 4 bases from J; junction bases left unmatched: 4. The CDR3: CASSLTGAPETQYF. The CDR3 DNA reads TGTGCCAGCAGCTTGACAGGGGCCCCAGAGACCCAGTACTTC.